This T cell receptor beta chain was sequenced for a study of cytomegalovirus exposure and HLA in healthy donors. Study results and limitations: Later on, analysis showed that most CMV-associated TCR beta chains appeared to be HLA-restricted. As a later analysis showed, several of the most significant clusters appeared to be linked to common viral pathogens.

Notes on this clone: Its target is not known.

In the PCR, 60 Vbeta and 13 Jbeta primers were used. Sequencing was performed with immunoSEQ multiplex PCR; in TCRdb, only in-frame clones are kept and a portion is missing. The table lists 120,000 or so clones, roughly 72% of them singletons, with 4% in the top ten. Germline assignment: CDR1 MDHEN and CDR2 SYDVKM. The CDR3 loop spans 16 amino acids. Losses at the gene ends were 2 bases for V and 5 bases for J; bases not matched to a gene: 9. The specimen was PBMCs. The rearrangement joins TRBV28 to TRBJ2-7; 10 bases fit TRBD1. This sequence was found in a man in his forties in good health and CMV-seropositive. CDR3 sequence reads: CASSLGPTGGRNEQYF. The CDR3 bases are TGTGCCAGCAGTTTAGGGCCGACAGGGGGCCGCAACGAGCAGTACTTC.